This T cell receptor beta chain was recovered during a study of cytomegalovirus exposure and HLA in healthy donors. Regarding this clone: The antigen is unknown.

The PCR ran on 60 Vbeta and 13 Jbeta primers. Produced via immunoSEQ multiplex PCR; TCRdb's table is partial and in-frame only. The sample yields roughly 120,000 clones, about three quarters seen once. Per the germline V gene, CDR1 is SGHDN and CDR2 is FVKESK. V was clipped by 3 bases and J by 0 bases, with 8 bases between them. The length of the CDR3 is 14 residues. General study results and limits: Some highly shared sequence variants likely arose as a pipeline artifact. CMV serostatus alone was available as immune exposure information.

Input material: PBMCs. The sequence came from a man aged 55 to 70 in good health and CMV-seropositive. The V and J genes are TRBV14 and TRBJ1-2, with D perhaps matching TRBD1 (5 bases). This CDR3 reads CASSHSRANYGYTF. The CDR3 DNA reads TGTGCCAGCAGCCACAGCAGGGCTAACTATGGCTACACCTTC.